This T cell receptor beta chain appears in the sequencing data of a study of CD8+ T cells in alopecia areata. Study results and caveats: Tofacitinib did not eliminate many expanded lesional clones from scalp or blood. Between patients, shared TCR sequences were less clear than in mice. This was possibly due in part to HLA diversity in the patient population.

About this clone: Its antigen is unknown.

Extraction of RNA preceded its reverse transcription into cDNA, which served as the sequencing template. Method: immunoSEQ multiplex PCR; TCRdb's copy keeps in-frame clones and lacks some. The sample lists around 100,000 clones; 85% to 90% were seen once. V was trimmed by 5 bases and J by 8 bases, leaving 7 bases between them. The CDR3 runs 11 residues. CDR1 and CDR2 from the germline V gene are SGHTA and FQGNSA. Treatment given: oral pan-JAK inhibitor, 5-10 mg twice daily. It was from alopecia areata patients that lesional scalp punch biopsies and peripheral blood were collected. V gene TRBV7-2 combines with J gene TRBJ2-1; D is ambiguous. The origin of this receptor is a human donor with alopecia areata. The sequencing here drew on CD8+ T cells sorted from blood, taken at roughly week 30, from a patient treated with tofacitinib. The CDR3 region has the DNA TGTGCCAGCAGCCCTATGGATGAGCAGTTCTTC. It is translated as CASSPMDEQFF.